Sequencing of this T cell receptor beta chain was carried out in a study of glioma-infiltrating T cells. The iRepertoire nested amplicon-rescue multiplex PCR amplified TCR alpha and beta CDR3s from RNA. Tissue mRNA or PBMC total RNA, 100-400 ng, went into one-step reverse transcription and amplification. TCRdb fed the multiplex PCR reads into MiXCR, producing one record per CDR3 protein. The sample shows about 180,000 distinct CDR3 sequences, approximately 40% of them seen only once. The germline gives CDR1 MGHDK, CDR2 SYGVNS. The CDR3 covers 15 residues. On this clonotype itself: Its antigen is unknown. One end of the junction does not line up with germline, which may come from a read error.

Study outcomes and limitations: Only very few CDR3 sequences appeared in both tissue and blood. Above-expected tissue-blood divergence occurred in all gliomas, most in low-grade ones.

The chain carries TRBV25-1 and TRBJ1-5; TRBD1 might be the D (5 bases). The sample consisted of glioma tissue, nonneoplastic brain tissue, or PBMCs (not recorded which). This clonotype originated in a human donor with low-grade glioma or glioblastoma, undergoing nonglioma brain surgery, or in good health (not recorded which). CDR3 sequence (DNA): TGTGCCAGCAGACAGACAGAAGTCGGCAATCAGCCACAGCATTTT. Translation gives CASRQTEVGNQPQHF.